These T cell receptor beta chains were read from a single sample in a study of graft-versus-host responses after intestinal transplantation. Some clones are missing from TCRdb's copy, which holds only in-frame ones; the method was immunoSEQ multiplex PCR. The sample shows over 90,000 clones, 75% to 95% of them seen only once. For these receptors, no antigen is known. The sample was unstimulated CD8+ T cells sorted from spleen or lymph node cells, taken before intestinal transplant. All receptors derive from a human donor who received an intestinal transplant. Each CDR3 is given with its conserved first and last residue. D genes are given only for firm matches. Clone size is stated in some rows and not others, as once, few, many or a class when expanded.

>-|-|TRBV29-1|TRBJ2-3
TGCAGCGTCGCTAGCCGGGAAGGGGACATCCCCACAGATACGCAGTATTTT
CSVASREGDIPTDTQYF
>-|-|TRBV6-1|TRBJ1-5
TGTGCCAGCAGCCCCGGGAGGGGGAATCAGCCCCAGCATTTT
CASSPGRGNQPQHF
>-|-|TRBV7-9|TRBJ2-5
TGTGCCAGCAGCCCCAGAGCCACTAGCAGCCAAGAGACCCAGTACTTC
CASSPRATSSQETQYF
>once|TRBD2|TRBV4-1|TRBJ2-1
TGCGCCAGCAGCCTAGCGGGAGGCGACAATGAGCAGTTCTTC
CASSLAGGDNEQFF
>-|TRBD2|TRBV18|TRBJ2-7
TGTGCCAGCTCACCCTCCGGGAGGTACGAGCAGTACTTC
CASSPSGRYEQYF
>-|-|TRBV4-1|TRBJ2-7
TGCGCCAGCAGCCAAGAGGGAGATTCCTACGAGCAGTACTTC
CASSQEGDSYEQYF
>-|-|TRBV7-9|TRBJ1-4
TGTGCCAGCAGCGAATTACAGGGAAGGGAGGAAAAACTGTTTTTT
CASSELQGREEKLFF
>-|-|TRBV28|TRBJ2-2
TGTGCCAGCAGTTCGATTCAGGGGATCACCGGGGAGCTGTTTTTT
CASSSIQGITGELFF
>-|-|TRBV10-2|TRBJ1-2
TGCGCCAGCAGTGAGTGGCGGGGGAACTATGGCTACACCTTC
CASSEWRGNYGYTF
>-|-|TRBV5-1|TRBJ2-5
TGCGCCAGCAGCTTGGAGGTAGCTCCCACACAAGAGACCCAGTACTTC
CASSLEVAPTQETQYF